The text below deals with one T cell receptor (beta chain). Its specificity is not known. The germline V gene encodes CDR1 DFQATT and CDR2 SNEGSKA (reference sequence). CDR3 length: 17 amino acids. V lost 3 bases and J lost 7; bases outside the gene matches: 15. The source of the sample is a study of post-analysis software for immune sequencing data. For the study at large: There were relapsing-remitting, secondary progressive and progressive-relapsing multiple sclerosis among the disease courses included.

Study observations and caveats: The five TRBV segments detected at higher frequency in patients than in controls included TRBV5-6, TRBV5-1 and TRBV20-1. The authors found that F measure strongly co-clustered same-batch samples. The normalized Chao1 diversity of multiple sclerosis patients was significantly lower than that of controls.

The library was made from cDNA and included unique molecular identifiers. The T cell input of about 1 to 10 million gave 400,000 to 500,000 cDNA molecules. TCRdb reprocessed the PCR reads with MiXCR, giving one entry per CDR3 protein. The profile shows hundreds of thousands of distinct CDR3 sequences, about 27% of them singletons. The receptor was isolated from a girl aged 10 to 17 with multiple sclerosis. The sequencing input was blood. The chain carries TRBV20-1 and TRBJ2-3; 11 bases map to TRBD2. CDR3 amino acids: CSASDRYETSGVNTQYF. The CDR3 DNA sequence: TGCAGTGCTAGCGATCGATACGAGACTAGCGGGGTGAATACGCAGTATTTT.